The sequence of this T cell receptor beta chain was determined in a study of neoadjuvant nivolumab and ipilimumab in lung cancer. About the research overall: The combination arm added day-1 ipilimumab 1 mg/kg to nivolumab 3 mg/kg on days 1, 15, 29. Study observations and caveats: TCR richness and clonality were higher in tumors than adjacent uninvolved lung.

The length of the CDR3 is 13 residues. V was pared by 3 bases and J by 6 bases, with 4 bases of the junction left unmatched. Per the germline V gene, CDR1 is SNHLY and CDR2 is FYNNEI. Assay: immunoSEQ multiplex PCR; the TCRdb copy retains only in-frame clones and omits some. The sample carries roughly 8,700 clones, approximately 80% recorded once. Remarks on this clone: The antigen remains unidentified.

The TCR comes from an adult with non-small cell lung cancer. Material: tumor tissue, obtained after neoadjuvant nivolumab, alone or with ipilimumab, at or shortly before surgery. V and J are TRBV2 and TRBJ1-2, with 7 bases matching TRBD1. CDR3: CASSETGFDGYTF. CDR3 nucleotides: TGTGCCAGCAGTGAGACAGGGTTCGATGGCTACACCTTC. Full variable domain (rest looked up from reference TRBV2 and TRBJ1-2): EPEVTQTPSHQVTQMGQEVILRCVPISNHLYFYWYRQILGQKVEFLVSFYNNEISEKSEIFDDQFSVERPDGSNFTLKIRSTKLEDSAMYFCASSETGFDGYTFGSGTRLTVV.